Listed here is a single T cell receptor (beta chain). The use of genomic DNA as template underpinned the TCR beta VDJ and CDR3 profiling. Using its own MiXCR run on the reads, TCRdb lists one record per CDR3 protein. Of about 110,000 distinct CDR3 sequences detected, around 49% appear once; the ten largest clones hold around 32%. The source of the sample is a study of CD8+CD57+ T cells in acquired aplastic anemia. The CDR3 is made up of 13 amino acids. CDR1 and CDR2 (germline): SGHVS, FQNEAQ. V was clipped by 6 bases and J by 6 bases, with 12 bases between them. The TCR sequence derives from a human donor in good health, serving as a control. This chain joins TRBV7-8 and TRBJ1-5, with TRBD1 as a possible D gene (5 bases). The specimen was sorted CD4+, CD8+, or CD8+CD57+ T cells (not recorded which) from PBMCs. Here the CDR3 reads CASSESGGQPQHF. Written as DNA, the CDR3 is TGTGCCAGCAGTGAATCCGGGGGTCAGCCCCAGCATTTT.